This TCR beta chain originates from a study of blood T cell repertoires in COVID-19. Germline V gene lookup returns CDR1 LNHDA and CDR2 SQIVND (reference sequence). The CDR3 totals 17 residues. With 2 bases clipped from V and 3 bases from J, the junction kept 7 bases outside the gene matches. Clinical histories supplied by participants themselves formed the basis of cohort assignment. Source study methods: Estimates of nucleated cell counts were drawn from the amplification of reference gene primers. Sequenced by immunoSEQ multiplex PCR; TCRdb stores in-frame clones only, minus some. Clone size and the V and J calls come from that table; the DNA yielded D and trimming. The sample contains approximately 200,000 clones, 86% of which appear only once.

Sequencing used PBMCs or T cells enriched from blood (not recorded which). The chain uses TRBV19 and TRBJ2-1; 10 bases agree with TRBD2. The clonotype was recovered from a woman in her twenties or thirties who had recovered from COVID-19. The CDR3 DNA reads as TGTGCCAGTAGTATATGGACTAGCGGAGGGGGCTACAATGAGCAGTTCTTC. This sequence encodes CASSIWTSGGGYNEQFF.